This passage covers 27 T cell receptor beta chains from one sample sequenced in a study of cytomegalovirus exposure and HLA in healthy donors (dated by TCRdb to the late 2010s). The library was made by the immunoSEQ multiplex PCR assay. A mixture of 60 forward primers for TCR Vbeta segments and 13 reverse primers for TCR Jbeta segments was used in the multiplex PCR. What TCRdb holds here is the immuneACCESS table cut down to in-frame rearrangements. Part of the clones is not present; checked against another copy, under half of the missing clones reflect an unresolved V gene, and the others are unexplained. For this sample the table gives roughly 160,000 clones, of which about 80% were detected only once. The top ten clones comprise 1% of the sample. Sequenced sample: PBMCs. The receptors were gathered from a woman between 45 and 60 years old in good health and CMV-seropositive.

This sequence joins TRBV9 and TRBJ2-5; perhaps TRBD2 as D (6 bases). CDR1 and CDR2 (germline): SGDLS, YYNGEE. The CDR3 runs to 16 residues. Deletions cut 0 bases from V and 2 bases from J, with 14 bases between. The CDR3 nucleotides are TGTGCCAGCAGCGTAGTAGGTGGGGCGGGACAAGAGACCCAGTACTTC. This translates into CASSVVGGAGQETQYF.

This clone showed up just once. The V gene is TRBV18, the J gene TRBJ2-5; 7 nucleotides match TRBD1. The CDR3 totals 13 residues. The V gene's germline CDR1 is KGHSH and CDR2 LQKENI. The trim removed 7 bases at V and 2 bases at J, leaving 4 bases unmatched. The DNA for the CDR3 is TGTGCCAGCTTGACAGGGATACAAGAGACCCAGTACTTC. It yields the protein CASLTGIQETQYF. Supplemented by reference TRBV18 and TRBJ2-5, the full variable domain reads NAGVMQNPRHLVRRRGQEARLRCSPMKGHSHVYWYRQLPEEGLKFMVYLQKENIIDESGMPKERFSAEFPKEGPSILRIQQVVRGDSAAYFCASLTGIQETQYFGPGTRLLVL.

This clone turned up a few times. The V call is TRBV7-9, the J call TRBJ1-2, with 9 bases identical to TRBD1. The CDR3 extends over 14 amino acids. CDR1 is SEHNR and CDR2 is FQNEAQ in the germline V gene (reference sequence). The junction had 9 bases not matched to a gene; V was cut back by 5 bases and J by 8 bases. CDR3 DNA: TGTGCCAGCAGCCTAGGACAGGGGAAGGCGGGCTACACCTTC. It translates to CASSLGQGKAGYTF. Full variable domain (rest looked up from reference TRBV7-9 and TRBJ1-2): DTGVSQNPRHKITKRGQNVTFRCDPISEHNRLYWYRQTLGQGPEFLTYFQNEAQLEKSRLLSDRFSAERPKGSFSTLEIQRTEQGDSAMYLCASSLGQGKAGYTFGSGTRLTVV.

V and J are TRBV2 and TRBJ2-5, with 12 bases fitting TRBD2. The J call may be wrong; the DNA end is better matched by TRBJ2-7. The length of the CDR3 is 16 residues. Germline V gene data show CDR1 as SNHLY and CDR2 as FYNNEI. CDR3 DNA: TGTGCCAGCAGCGAGCTCCGGACTAGCGGGATCTACGAGCAGTACTTC. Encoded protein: CASSELRTSGIYEQYF.

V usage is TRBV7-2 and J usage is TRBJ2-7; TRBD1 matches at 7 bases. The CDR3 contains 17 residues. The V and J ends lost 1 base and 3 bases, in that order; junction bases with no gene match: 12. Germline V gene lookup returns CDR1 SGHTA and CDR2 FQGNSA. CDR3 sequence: CASSLGDSPKGYYEQYF. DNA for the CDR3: TGTGCCAGCAGCTTAGGGGACAGCCCTAAGGGGTACTACGAGCAGTACTTC. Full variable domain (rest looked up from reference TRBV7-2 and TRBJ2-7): GAGVSQSPSNKVTEKGKDVELRCDPISGHTALYWYRQSLGQGLEFLIYFQGNSAPDKSGLPSDRFSAERTGGSVSTLTIQRTQQEDSAVYLCASSLGDSPKGYYEQYFGPGTRLTVT.

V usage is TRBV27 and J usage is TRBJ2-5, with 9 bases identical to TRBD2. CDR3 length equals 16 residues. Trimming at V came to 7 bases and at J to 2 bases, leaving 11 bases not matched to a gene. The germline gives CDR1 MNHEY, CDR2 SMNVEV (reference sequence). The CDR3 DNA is TGTGCCAGCAAGTCTGGAGCGGGAGGAGTGCAAGAGACCCAGTACTTC. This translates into CASKSGAGGVQETQYF.

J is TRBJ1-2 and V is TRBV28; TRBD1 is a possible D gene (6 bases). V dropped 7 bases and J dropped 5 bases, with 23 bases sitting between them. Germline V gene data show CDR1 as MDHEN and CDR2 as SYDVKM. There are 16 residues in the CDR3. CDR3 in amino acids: CASTFGPRQAEYGYTF. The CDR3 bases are TGTGCCAGCACCTTTGGCCCCCGACAGGCGGAATATGGCTACACCTTC.

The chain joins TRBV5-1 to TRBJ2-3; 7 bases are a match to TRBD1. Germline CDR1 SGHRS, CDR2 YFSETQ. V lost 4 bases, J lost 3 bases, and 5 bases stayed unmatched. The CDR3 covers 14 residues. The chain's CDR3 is CASSTGTVTDTQYF. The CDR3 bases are TGCGCCAGCAGCACAGGGACAGTGACAGATACGCAGTATTTT.

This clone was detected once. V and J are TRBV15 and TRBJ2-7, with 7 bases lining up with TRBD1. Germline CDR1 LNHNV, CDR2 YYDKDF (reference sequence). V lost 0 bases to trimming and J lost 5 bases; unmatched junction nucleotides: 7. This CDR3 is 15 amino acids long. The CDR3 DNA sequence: TGTGCCACCAGCAGAGAACCCAACAGGGGCCACGAGCAGTACTTC. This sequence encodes CATSREPNRGHEQYF.

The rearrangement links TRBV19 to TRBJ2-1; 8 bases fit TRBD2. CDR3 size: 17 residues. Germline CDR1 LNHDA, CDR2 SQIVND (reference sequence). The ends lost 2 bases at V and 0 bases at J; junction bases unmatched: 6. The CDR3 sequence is CASSILGGGYSYNEQFF. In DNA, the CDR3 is TGTGCCAGTAGTATACTTGGCGGGGGGTACTCCTACAATGAGCAGTTCTTC.

CDR3 region: CASSHGIGRQETQYF. CDR3 nucleotide sequence: TGTGCCAGCAGTCATGGCATTGGGAGGCAAGAGACCCAGTACTTC. V usage is TRBV5-4 and J usage is TRBJ2-5; tentatively, D is TRBD2 (6 bases). Germline CDR1 SGHNT, CDR2 YYREEE (reference sequence). This CDR3 comprises 15 residues. The ends were cut back, 5 bases at V and 2 bases at J, with 16 bases in the middle.

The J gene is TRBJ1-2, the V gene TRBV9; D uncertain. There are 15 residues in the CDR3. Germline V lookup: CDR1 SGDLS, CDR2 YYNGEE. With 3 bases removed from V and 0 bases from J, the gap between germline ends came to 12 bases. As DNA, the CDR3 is TGTGCCAGCAGCGCTCGGGGTGTAGCTAACTATGGCTACACCTTC. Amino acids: CASSARGVANYGYTF.

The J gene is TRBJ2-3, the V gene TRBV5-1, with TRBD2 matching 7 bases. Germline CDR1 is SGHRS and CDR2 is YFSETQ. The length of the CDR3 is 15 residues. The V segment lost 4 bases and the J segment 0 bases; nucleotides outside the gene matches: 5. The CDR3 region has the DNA TGCGCCAGCAGCCCTAGCGGCCCTAGCACAGATACGCAGTATTTT. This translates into CASSPSGPSTDTQYF.

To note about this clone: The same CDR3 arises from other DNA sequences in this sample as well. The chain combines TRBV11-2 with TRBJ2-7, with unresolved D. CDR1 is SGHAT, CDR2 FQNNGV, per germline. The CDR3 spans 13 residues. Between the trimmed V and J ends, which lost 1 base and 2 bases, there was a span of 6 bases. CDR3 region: CASSLGGTYEQYF. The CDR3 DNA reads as TGTGCCAGCAGCTTAGGAGGAACCTACGAGCAGTACTTC.

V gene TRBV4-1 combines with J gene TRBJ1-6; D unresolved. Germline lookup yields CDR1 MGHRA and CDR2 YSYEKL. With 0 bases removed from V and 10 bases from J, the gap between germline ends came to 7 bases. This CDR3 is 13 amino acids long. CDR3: CASSQDPASPLHF. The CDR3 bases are TGCGCCAGCAGCCAAGATCCCGCGTCACCCCTCCACTTT.

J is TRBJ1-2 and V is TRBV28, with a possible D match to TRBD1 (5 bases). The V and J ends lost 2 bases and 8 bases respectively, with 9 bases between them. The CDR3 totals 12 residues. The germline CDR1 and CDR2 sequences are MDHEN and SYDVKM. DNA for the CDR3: TGTGCCAGCAGTTTACAGGGTCTGGGCTACACCTTC. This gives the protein CASSLQGLGYTF.

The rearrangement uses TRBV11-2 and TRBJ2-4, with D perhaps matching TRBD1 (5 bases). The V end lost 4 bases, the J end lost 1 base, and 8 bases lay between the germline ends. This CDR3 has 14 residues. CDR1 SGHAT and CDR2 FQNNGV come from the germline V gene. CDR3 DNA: TGTGCCAGCAGCTCAGGGTTCGCCAAAAACATTCAGTACTTC. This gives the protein CASSSGFAKNIQYF.

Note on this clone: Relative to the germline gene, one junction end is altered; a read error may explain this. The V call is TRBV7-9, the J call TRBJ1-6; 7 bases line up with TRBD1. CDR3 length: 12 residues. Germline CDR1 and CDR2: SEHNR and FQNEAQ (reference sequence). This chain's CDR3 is CSSSGGNSPLHF. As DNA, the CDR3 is TGTTCCAGCTCAGGGGGAAATTCACCCCTCCACTTT.

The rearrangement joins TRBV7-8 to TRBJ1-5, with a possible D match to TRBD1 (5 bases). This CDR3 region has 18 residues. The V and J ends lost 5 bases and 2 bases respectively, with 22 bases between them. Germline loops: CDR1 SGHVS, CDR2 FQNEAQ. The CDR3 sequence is CASSLLPGTVGRNQPQHF. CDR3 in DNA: TGTGCCAGCAGCCTCCTCCCTGGGACTGTTGGCCGCAATCAGCCCCAGCATTTT.

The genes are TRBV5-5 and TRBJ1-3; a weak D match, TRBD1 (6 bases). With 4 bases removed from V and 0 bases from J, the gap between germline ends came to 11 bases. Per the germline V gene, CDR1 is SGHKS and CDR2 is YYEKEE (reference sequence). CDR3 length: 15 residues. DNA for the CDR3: TGTGCCAGCAGCCCGGGACACACCTCTGGAAACACCATATATTTT. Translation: CASSPGHTSGNTIYF. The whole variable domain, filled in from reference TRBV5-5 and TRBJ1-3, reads DAGVTQSPTHLIKTRGQQVTLRCSPISGHKSVSWYQQVLGQGPQFIFQYYEKEERGRGNFPDRFSARQFPNYSSELNVNALLLGDSALYLCASSPGHTSGNTIYFGEGSWLTVV.

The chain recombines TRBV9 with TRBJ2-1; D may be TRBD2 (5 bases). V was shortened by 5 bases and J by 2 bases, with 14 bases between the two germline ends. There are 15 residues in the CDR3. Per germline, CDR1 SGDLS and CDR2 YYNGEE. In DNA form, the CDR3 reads TGTGCCAGCAGTTCTACCCCGGGGACCTACAATGAGCAGTTCTTC. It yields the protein CASSSTPGTYNEQFF.

The CDR3 DNA sequence: TGTGCCAGCACCTTGACAGATATTACCTACGAGCAGTACTTC. Amino acids: CASTLTDITYEQYF. The chain is built from TRBV13 and TRBJ2-7, with a possible D match to TRBD1 (5 bases). Germline CDR1 PRHDT, CDR2 FYEKMQ (reference sequence). The CDR3 runs to 14 residues. Trimming stripped 7 bases from V and 2 bases from J, with 15 bases between.

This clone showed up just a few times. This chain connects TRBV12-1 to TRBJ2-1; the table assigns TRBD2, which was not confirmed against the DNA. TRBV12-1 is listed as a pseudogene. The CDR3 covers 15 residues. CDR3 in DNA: TGTGCCAGCAGTAATCGACTGCGGGATTGGAATGAGCAGTTCTTC. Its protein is CASSNRLRDWNEQFF.

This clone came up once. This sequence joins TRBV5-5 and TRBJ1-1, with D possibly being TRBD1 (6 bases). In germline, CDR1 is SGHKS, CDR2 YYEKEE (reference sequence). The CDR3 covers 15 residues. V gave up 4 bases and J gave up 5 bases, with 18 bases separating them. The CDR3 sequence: CASSPSRGARTEAFF. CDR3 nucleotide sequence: TGTGCCAGCAGCCCCTCCCGGGGGGCGAGGACTGAAGCTTTCTTT.

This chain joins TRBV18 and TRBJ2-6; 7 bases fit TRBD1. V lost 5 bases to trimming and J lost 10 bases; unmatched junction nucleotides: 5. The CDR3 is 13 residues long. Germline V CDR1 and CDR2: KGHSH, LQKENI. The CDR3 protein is CASSIGQVNVLTF. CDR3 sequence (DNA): TGTGCCAGCTCAATCGGACAGGTTAACGTCCTGACTTTC. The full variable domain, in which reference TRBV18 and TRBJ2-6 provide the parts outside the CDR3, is NAGVMQNPRHLVRRRGQEARLRCSPMKGHSHVYWYRQLPEEGLKFMVYLQKENIIDESGMPKERFSAEFPKEGPSILRIQQVVRGDSAAYFCASSIGQVNVLTFGAGSRLTVL.

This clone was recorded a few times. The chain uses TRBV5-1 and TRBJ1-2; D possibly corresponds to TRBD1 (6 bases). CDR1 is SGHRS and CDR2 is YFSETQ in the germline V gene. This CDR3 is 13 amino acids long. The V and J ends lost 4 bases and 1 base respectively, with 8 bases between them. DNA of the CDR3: TGCGCCAGCAGCCCAGGGGTTAACTATGGCTACACCTTC. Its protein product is CASSPGVNYGYTF.

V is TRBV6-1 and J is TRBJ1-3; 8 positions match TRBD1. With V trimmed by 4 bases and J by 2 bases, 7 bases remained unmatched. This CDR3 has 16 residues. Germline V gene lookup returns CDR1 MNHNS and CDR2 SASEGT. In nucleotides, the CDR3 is TGTGCCAGCAGTGGCCAGGACAGGGTTCCTGGAAACACCATATATTTT. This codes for CASSGQDRVPGNTIYF.